The 10 T cell receptor beta chains listed next were all sequenced from one sample in a study of naive and memory T cell subsets. Treatment given: skin biopsy from PPD injection site in Mantoux-positive individual. An oligonucleotide containing a UMI was ligated to the 3' end of TCR cDNA. Ligated cDNA underwent four rounds of PCR with nested alpha and beta constant region primers and SP2. TCRdb passed the UMI-ligation and nested PCR reads through MiXCR, listing each CDR3 protein once. The sample yields 20,000 to 25,000 distinct CDR3 sequences, 4.5% to 7% seen once. The sequenced sample was skin, obtained from a tuberculin skin test site. The receptors were sampled from an adult in good health.

This clonotype has ten or more counts. The chain has TRBV20-1 and TRBJ2-1; TRBD2 matches 12 bases. CDR1 and CDR2 from the germline V gene are DFQATT and SNEGSKA (reference sequence). The V segment lost 0 bases and the J segment 8 bases; nucleotides outside the gene matches: 14. The CDR3 has 18 residues. CDR3 protein: CSARDPTSGSRVYDEQFF. In nucleotides, the CDR3 is TGCAGTGCTAGAGATCCGACTAGCGGGAGTCGGGTATACGATGAGCAGTTCTTC.

This clonotype came up a few times. The chain has TRBV7-2 and TRBJ1-1; possible D gene TRBD1, 6 bases. The CDR3 is 15 amino acids. V was trimmed by 5 bases and J by 3 bases, leaving 16 bases between them. Germline V gene sequence: CDR1 SGHTA, CDR2 FQGNSA. DNA of the CDR3: TGTGCCAGCAGCATCCCGGACAGACCATACACTGAAGCTTTCTTT. Translated, it gives CASSIPDRPYTEAFF.

This clonotype occurred many times. The chain carries TRBV5-8 and TRBJ2-1; tentative D call: TRBD1 (6 bases). CDR1 and CDR2 from the germline V gene are SGHTS and YDEGEE. Trimming pared 0 bases from V and 4 bases from J, leaving 8 bases between. The CDR3 spans 14 residues. The CDR3 region has the DNA TGTGCCAGCAGCTTGGGACAGGCATACAATGAGCAGTTCTTC. It translates to CASSLGQAYNEQFF.

This clonotype was detected many times. This chain joins TRBV7-9 and TRBJ2-4; TRBD2 matches at 7 bases. Germline CDR1 and CDR2: SEHNR and FQNEAQ (reference sequence). The CDR3 runs to 15 residues. Germline trimming cut 5 bases from V and 5 bases from J; bases unmatched to any gene: 9. CDR3 in amino acids: CASSIKRGSENIQYF. CDR3 nucleotide sequence: TGTGCCAGCAGCATCAAGCGGGGATCCGAAAACATTCAGTACTTC.

This clonotype was counted many times. The chain recombines TRBV27 with TRBJ2-3; D might be TRBD2 (5 bases). V shed 0 bases and J shed 2 bases, with 21 bases lying between them. CDR1 is MNHEY and CDR2 is SMNVEV in the germline V gene (reference sequence). The CDR3 totals 19 residues. CDR3 amino acids: CASSLSRFLTRELTDTQYF. The CDR3 DNA is TGTGCCAGCAGTTTATCGAGATTTTTAACGAGGGAACTCACAGATACGCAGTATTTT.

This chain connects TRBV15 to TRBJ1-5; D is perhaps TRBD1 (6 bases). Germline V CDR1 and CDR2: LNHNV, YYDKDF (reference sequence). The CDR3 length is 15 residues. Between the trimmed V and J ends, which lost 1 base and 5 bases, there was a span of 12 bases. CDR3 loop: CATSRGEGGDQPQHF. The DNA for the CDR3 is TGTGCCACCAGCAGAGGTGAAGGGGGGGATCAGCCCCAGCATTTT.

This clonotype was seen at least ten times. The genes are TRBV2 and TRBJ2-5; 11 nucleotides line up with TRBD2. The CDR3 is 13 residues long. Germline CDR1 is SNHLY and CDR2 is FYNNEI. V lost 10 bases and J lost 4; bases outside the gene matches: 5. The CDR3 loop reads CAIAGGPLETQYF. The CDR3 nucleotides are TGTGCCATAGCGGGAGGGCCCCTAGAGACCCAGTACTTC.

At least ten counts were recorded for this clonotype. The chain recombines TRBV5-1 with TRBJ2-7; either TRBD1 or TRBD2 may supply D (5 bases each). In germline, CDR1 is SGHRS, CDR2 YFSETQ. The V and J ends lost 4 bases and 0 bases respectively, with 14 bases between them. This CDR3 region has 15 residues. CDR3 sequence (DNA): TGCGCCAGCAGCGACGGGACCGCCATCTCCTACGAGCAGTACTTC. Protein sequence: CASSDGTAISYEQYF.

This clonotype was seen many times. This rearrangement joins TRBV24-1 to TRBJ1-2, with D perhaps matching TRBD1 (6 bases). In germline, CDR1 is KGHDR, CDR2 SFDVKD. The CDR3 length is 15 residues. Trimming shortened V by 2 bases and J by 3 bases, and 12 bases separated the two germline ends. CDR3 in amino acids: CATSDSGVSYYGYTF. Written as DNA, the CDR3 is TGTGCCACCAGTGATTCAGGGGTATCCTACTATGGCTACACCTTC.

This clonotype came up many times. This chain joins TRBV6-2 or TRBV6-3 and TRBJ2-7; D is undetermined. From germline, CDR1 is MNHEY and CDR2 SVGEGT. The CDR3 is made up of 11 amino acids. Trimming pared 5 bases from V and 5 bases from J, leaving 7 bases between. CDR3 in DNA: TGTGCCAGCAGTCCACGTAACGAGCAGTACTTC. Protein product: CASSPRNEQYF.